This TCR beta chain appears in the sequencing data of a study of low-dose radiotherapy and immunotherapy resistance in tumors. About the research overall: Every two weeks patients got nivolumab 240 mg flat dose, plus ipilimumab 1 mg/kg every six weeks, intravenously.

This clonotype was observed many times. The time point is: before trial treatment. TRAV- and TRBV-specific primers were used for first-strand cDNA, which covered alpha and beta chains. A constant-region primer paired with the V-primer adapter amplified TCRs over about 19 PCR cycles. TCRdb re-analysed the reads in MiXCR, keeping a single row per CDR3 protein. The sample lists some 60,000 distinct CDR3 sequences, 26% occurring once. V dropped 7 bases and J dropped 4 bases, with 13 bases sitting between them. The germline CDR1 and CDR2 sequences are SQVTM and ANQGSEA. The CDR3 is made up of 12 amino acids.

This material consisted of PBMCs, taken before treatment. The sequence came from a male donor with rectosigmoid adenocarcinoma. V usage is TRBV29-1 and J usage is TRBJ1-1, with D uncertain. The CDR3: CSDLKGGTEAFF. The DNA for the CDR3 is TGCAGCGACCTCAAGGGCGGCACTGAAGCTTTCTTT.